This entry lists 28 T cell receptor beta chains sequenced from one sample in a study of cytomegalovirus exposure and HLA in healthy donors. PCR involved 60 Vbeta and 13 Jbeta primers. Sequencing used immunoSEQ multiplex PCR; TCRdb keeps in-frame clones, though not all of them. Found here are fewer than 200,000 clones, about 80% of them singletons; the top ten hold about 2.2%. Sequencing was done on a sample of PBMCs. These receptors originate from a woman aged 25-40 years in good health and CMV-seronegative.

The rearrangement links TRBV28 to TRBJ2-7; 14 bases match TRBD2. Germline loops: CDR1 MDHEN, CDR2 SYDVKM. The junction had 3 bases not matched to a gene; V was cut back by 6 bases and J by 11 bases. The CDR3 runs 12 residues. CDR3: CASSRLAGGKYF. The CDR3 nucleotides are TGTGCCAGCAGCCGACTAGCGGGGGGGAAGTACTTC.

The chain uses TRBV11-2 and TRBJ1-1; D may be TRBD1 (5 bases). Per germline, CDR1 SGHAT and CDR2 FQNNGV. The V end lost 4 bases, the J end lost 0 bases, and 15 bases lay between the germline ends. This CDR3 has 16 amino acids. The chain's CDR3 is CASSSLGGSLNTEAFF. CDR3 nucleotide sequence: TGTGCCAGCAGCTCCCTTGGGGGGTCACTGAACACTGAAGCTTTCTTT.

This clone was seen a single time. The V call is TRBV11-2, the J call TRBJ2-7, with 9 bases that match TRBD2. After removal of 5 bases from V and 0 bases from J, the junction contained 8 bases not matched to a gene. CDR1 is SGHAT, CDR2 FQNNGV, per germline. This CDR3 is 16 amino acids long. CDR3 in amino acids: CASSPFSGGSSYEQYF. The CDR3 DNA reads TGTGCCAGCAGCCCTTTTAGCGGGGGAAGCTCCTACGAGCAGTACTTC.

The rearrangement joins TRBV5-6 to TRBJ2-2, with 11 bases that match TRBD2. The V and J ends lost 0 bases and 2 bases, in that order; junction bases with no gene match: 9. Germline loops: CDR1 SGHDT, CDR2 YYEEEE. CDR3 size: 19 residues. CDR3 loop: CASSLEVAGGPFNTGELFF. The CDR3 DNA is TGTGCCAGCAGCTTGGAGGTAGCGGGAGGGCCCTTCAACACCGGGGAGCTGTTTTTT.

This clone was seen a few times. The V call is TRBV9, the J call TRBJ1-6; the D gene is possibly TRBD1 (5 bases). Germline CDR1 reads SGDLS; CDR2 reads YYNGEE. The CDR3 extends over 14 amino acids. V dropped 1 base and J dropped 10 bases, with 12 bases sitting between them. This CDR3 reads CASSVSRASSPLHF. The CDR3 DNA reads TGTGCCAGCAGCGTAAGCAGGGCCAGCTCACCCCTCCACTTT.

The V call is TRBV4-3, the J call TRBJ2-7; TRBD1 is a possible D gene (6 bases). The CDR3 extends over 15 amino acids. CDR1 LGHNA and CDR2 YSLEER come from the germline V gene. The V end lost 4 bases, the J end lost 2 bases, and 15 bases lay between the germline ends. CDR3 sequence (DNA): TGCGCCAGCAGCCTTGGCCGGGACATAACCTACGAGCAGTACTTC. This encodes CASSLGRDITYEQYF.

The CDR3 sequence: CASGHAHQPQHF. The DNA of the CDR3 is TGTGCCAGTGGACACGCGCACCAGCCCCAGCATTTT. The rearrangement joins TRBV19 to TRBJ1-5, with D possibly TRBD1 on 5 matching bases. CDR1 is LNHDA, CDR2 SQIVND, per germline (reference sequence). Trimming pared 8 bases from V and 7 bases from J, leaving 12 bases between. The CDR3 totals 12 residues.

CDR3 DNA sequence: TGTGCCAGCAGCTTAGAGAGCGGGAATAGCAATCAGCCCCAGCATTTT. This sequence encodes CASSLESGNSNQPQHF. The chain employs TRBV7-9 and TRBJ1-5; D is undetermined. CDR1 and CDR2 from the germline V gene are SEHNR and FQNEAQ (reference sequence). The V gene lost 1 base and the J gene lost 0 bases, with 10 bases spanning the gap. The CDR3 runs 16 residues.

This CDR3 reads CASRTRRQTYEQYF. The CDR3, as DNA: TGTGCCAGCAGGACTCGCCGACAGACCTACGAGCAGTACTTC. This chain uses TRBV6-5 with TRBJ2-7; D possibly corresponds to TRBD1 (5 bases). V was clipped by 6 bases and J by 2 bases, with 14 bases between them. The germline V gene has CDR1 MNHEY and CDR2 SVGAGI. This CDR3 region has 14 residues.

The chain uses TRBV28 and TRBJ2-5; possibly TRBD1 for D (5 bases). CDR1 is MDHEN and CDR2 is SYDVKM in the germline V gene. Trimming left V 8 bases short and J 5 bases short, with 12 bases between. The CDR3 is 12 residues long. DNA of the CDR3: TGTGCCAGCGATGGGGCAGAGGAGACCCAGTACTTC. It encodes CASDGAEETQYF.

The gene calls are TRBV10-3 and TRBJ1-1; 12 nucleotides align to TRBD1. This CDR3 has 19 residues. After removal of 2 bases from V and 1 base from J, the junction contained 11 bases not matched to a gene. Germline-derived CDR1 and CDR2 are ENHRY and SYGVKD. The CDR3 bases are TGTGCCATCAGTGAGCCGCACGGGACAGGGGGCAGGGGGAACACTGAAGCTTTCTTT. Translated: CAISEPHGTGGRGNTEAFF.

The rearrangement links TRBV15 to TRBJ1-4; weak D call: TRBD1 (6 bases). CDR1 and CDR2 (germline): LNHNV, YYDKDF (reference sequence). The V and J ends lost 6 bases and 0 bases respectively, with 14 bases between them. The CDR3 is 16 residues long. CDR3 DNA: TGTGCCACCAGAGAGAGGGGGATGGCAACTAATGAAAAACTGTTTTTT. Its translation: CATRERGMATNEKLFF.

This clone was seen a few times. The V gene is TRBV27, the J gene TRBJ2-7, with a tentative D call TRBD1 (6 bases). Germline V lookup: CDR1 MNHEY, CDR2 SMNVEV (reference sequence). The CDR3 sequence is 12 residues long. Between the trimmed V and J ends, which lost 3 bases and 7 bases, there was a span of 10 bases. The CDR3: CASSFLGQEQYF. CDR3 DNA: TGTGCCAGCAGTTTCCTCGGACAGGAGCAGTACTTC.

This rearrangement joins TRBV6-1 to TRBJ2-7, with 8 positions matching TRBD1. The CDR3 has 13 amino acids. Trimming cost V 6 bases and J 3 bases; bases outside gene matches: 4. Germline V gene data show CDR1 as MNHNS and CDR2 as SASEGT. CDR3 sequence reads: CASSRDRLYEQYF. The CDR3 DNA sequence: TGTGCCAGCAGCCGGGACAGGCTCTACGAGCAGTACTTC.

The chain employs TRBV30 and TRBJ2-5, with TRBD2 matching 7 bases. The CDR3 totals 15 residues. The trim removed 0 bases at V and 4 bases at J, leaving 8 bases unmatched. Germline CDR1 is GTSNPN and CDR2 is SVGIG (reference sequence). CDR3 DNA: TGTGCCTGGAGTGTACGGGGCGGGAGTCGAGAGACCCAGTACTTC. This translates into CAWSVRGGSRETQYF.

The V call is TRBV7-7, the J call TRBJ2-3; weak D call: TRBD2 (6 bases). Germline V gene sequence: CDR1 SSHAT, CDR2 FNYEAQ (reference sequence). Deletions cut 5 bases from V and 5 bases from J, with 17 bases between. This CDR3 spans 15 amino acids. As DNA, the CDR3 is TGTGCCAGCAGCCCACAGGCGGGGTCGGAAGATACGCAGTATTTT. It is translated as CASSPQAGSEDTQYF.

This clone was seen a few times. The V and J genes are TRBV2 and TRBJ2-7; 8 nucleotides agree with TRBD2. V shed 6 bases and J 4 bases; nucleotides not matched to a gene: 14. The CDR3 totals 16 residues. CDR1 and CDR2 from the germline V gene are SNHLY and FYNNEI. CDR3 amino acids: CASRDIRRGGQYEQYF. CDR3 nucleotides: TGTGCCAGCAGGGACATCCGGCGCGGGGGGCAGTACGAGCAGTACTTC.

This clone was seen just once. At one boundary the junction diverges from the germline segment, which might be a read error. V and J are TRBV19 and TRBJ2-4; 7 nucleotides line up with TRBD1. CDR3 length: 14 residues. Germline CDR1 LNHDA, CDR2 SQIVND (reference sequence). The CDR3 coding sequence is TGTGCCAGTAGTATCGCCGGGACAGCCAACAGTCAGTACTTC. This translates into CASSIAGTANSQYF. Full variable domain (rest looked up from reference TRBV19 and TRBJ2-4): DGGITQSPKYLFRKEGQNVTLSCEQNLNHDAMYWYRQDPGQGLRLIYYSQIVNDFQKGDIAEGYSVSREKKESFPLTVTSAQKNPTAFYLCASSIAGTANSQYFGAGTRLSVL.

V gene TRBV6-5 combines with J gene TRBJ2-7, with 7 bases fitting TRBD2. V lost 5 bases, J lost 1 base, and 8 bases stayed unmatched. CDR3 length: 15 amino acids. CDR1 and CDR2 (germline): MNHEY, SVGAGI. The CDR3 sequence: CASSLLAGESYEQYF. The CDR3 DNA reads as TGTGCCAGCAGTCTATTGGCGGGAGAGTCCTACGAGCAGTACTTC.

V and J are TRBV4-1 and TRBJ1-3, with D perhaps TRBD1 (6 bases). V lost 7 bases and J 2 bases, leaving 15 bases between the germline ends. The CDR3 sequence is 15 residues long. Germline V CDR1 and CDR2: MGHRA, YSYEKL. The CDR3 nucleotides are TGCGCCAGCACCGTAGCGGGGGCTGCTGGAAACACCATATATTTT. It yields the protein CASTVAGAAGNTIYF.

This chain connects TRBV11-2 to TRBJ1-2, with D maybe TRBD1 (6 bases). The V end lost 4 bases, the J end lost 10 bases, and 16 bases lay between the germline ends. Germline V CDR1 and CDR2: SGHAT, FQNNGV. This CDR3 region has 13 residues. The CDR3 region has the DNA TGTGCCAGCAGCTCGAGACAGGTCTGGAACTACACCTTC. This sequence encodes CASSSRQVWNYTF.

Points on this clone: Relative to the germline gene, one junction end is altered; a read error may explain this. The CDR3 nucleotides read TGTTCCAGCAGCCCGAAGATCGGGAGTCGCGACGAGCAGTACTTC. As protein: CSSSPKIGSRDEQYF. The chain couples TRBV7-9 to TRBJ2-7; the D gene is possibly TRBD2 (6 bases). The CDR3 totals 15 residues. CDR1 is SEHNR, CDR2 FQNEAQ, per germline (reference sequence).

J is TRBJ1-3 and V is TRBV19; a weak D match, TRBD1 (5 bases). The CDR3 covers 15 residues. Germline CDR1 LNHDA, CDR2 SQIVND (reference sequence). With 7 bases removed from V and 0 bases from J, the gap between germline ends came to 13 bases. This CDR3 reads CASTPGTYSGNTIYF. CDR3 coding DNA: TGTGCCAGTACGCCCGGGACTTACTCTGGAAACACCATATATTTT.

The chain uses TRBV7-8 and TRBJ2-4; D possibly corresponds to TRBD2 (7 bases). V lost 5 bases to trimming and J lost 3 bases, with 23 bases between them. CDR3 size: 18 residues. The germline V gene has CDR1 SGHVS and CDR2 FQNEAQ. Here the CDR3 reads CASSPITWGGPNKNIQYF. Here the CDR3 DNA reads TGTGCCAGCAGCCCAATAACTTGGGGGGGGCCAAACAAAAACATTCAGTACTTC.

The chain joins TRBV5-1 to TRBJ1-6; unclear D gene. CDR1 SGHRS and CDR2 YFSETQ come from the germline V gene. With 4 bases removed from V and 8 bases from J, the gap between germline ends came to 19 bases. This CDR3 has 16 residues. This CDR3 reads CASSVQPGGLDSPLHF. In DNA, the CDR3 is TGCGCCAGCAGCGTCCAGCCGGGAGGATTAGATTCACCCCTCCACTTT.

A remark on this clone: One junction end disagrees with the germline gene, perhaps due to a read error. The rearrangement links TRBV7-9 to TRBJ2-2, with TRBD1 identical over 10 bases. Germline lookup yields CDR1 SEHNR and CDR2 FQNEAQ (reference sequence). The CDR3 contains 17 residues. Written as DNA, the CDR3 is TGTTCCAGCAGCCCCTCGAGACAGGGGGCTCACACCGGGGAGCTGTTTTTT. Translating it yields CSSSPSRQGAHTGELFF. Full variable domain (remainder filled in from reference TRBV7-9 and TRBJ2-2): DTGVSQNPRHKITKRGQNVTFRCDPISEHNRLYWYRQTLGQGPEFLTYFQNEAQLEKSRLLSDRFSAERPKGSFSTLEIQRTEQGDSAMYLCSSSPSRQGAHTGELFFGEGSRLTVL.

Remarks on this clone: The junction departs from the called germline gene at one end, perhaps through a read error. The chain has TRBV7-2 and TRBJ1-5; D gene ambiguous. Germline CDR1 is SGHTA and CDR2 is FQGNSA. This CDR3 has 13 residues. Here the CDR3 DNA reads TGTGCCAGCAGCTTAGGCGGGCCACTGGGTGCGGATTTT. Amino acid sequence: CASSLGGPLGADF.

The chain uses TRBV4-1 and TRBJ2-1; 9 nucleotides align to TRBD1. The length of the CDR3 is 18 residues. V trimming: 4 bases; J trimming: 4 bases; junction bases outside the gene matches: 14. Germline lookup yields CDR1 MGHRA and CDR2 YSYEKL. The CDR3 protein is CASSRDSIQGAPYNEQFF. Written as DNA, the CDR3 is TGCGCCAGCAGCCGAGATTCGATACAGGGGGCTCCATACAATGAGCAGTTCTTC.